Below, 24 T cell receptor beta chains from the same sample are listed, as sequenced in a study of beta chain features in type 1 diabetes. Expressed TCRB transcripts were sequenced because the isolated RNA had all been reverse transcribed beforehand. Assay used: immunoSEQ multiplex PCR; TCRdb lists only in-frame clones, some missing. The table includes 500,000 to 700,000 clones, 15% to 17% detected once. Sequencing was performed on naive CD4+ T cells from blood. The receptors here all came from a man younger than 35 in good health.

In regard to this clone: A much larger clonotype is one base distant, so this may be a read error. The CDR3 DNA reads as TGTGCCAGCAGCCGTGGGGCCAACGTCCTGACTTTC. Protein sequence: CASSRGANVLTF. This chain connects TRBV11-1 to TRBJ2-6, with D unresolved. This CDR3 is 12 amino acids long. Germline CDR1 reads SGHAT; CDR2 reads FQDESV (reference sequence). Trimming left V 5 bases short and J 3 bases short, with 2 bases between.

The chain uses TRBV6-5 and TRBJ1-1; the D is unclear. The CDR3 extends over 14 amino acids. V shed 0 bases and J shed 8 bases, with 13 bases lying between them. Germline CDR1 and CDR2: MNHEY and SVGAGI. Written as DNA, the CDR3 is TGTGCCAGCAGTTACTCGAGGCAGGTATCCGAAGCTTTCTTT. Protein sequence: CASSYSRQVSEAFF.

This chain connects TRBV27 to TRBJ1-5, with TRBD1 matching over 8 bases. V trimming: 5 bases; J trimming: 4 bases; junction bases outside the gene matches: 13. The CDR3 has 17 amino acids. Germline CDR1 is MNHEY and CDR2 is SMNVEV (reference sequence). The CDR3 loop is CASSRLVQGGGNQPQHF. The CDR3 DNA reads as TGTGCCAGCAGTCGACTTGTACAGGGGGGAGGTAATCAGCCCCAGCATTTT.

This clone was detected a few times. The chain recombines TRBV28 with TRBJ2-7; D may be TRBD2 (6 bases). The V end was cut by 7 bases, the J end by 1 base, with 14 bases between. Germline V lookup: CDR1 MDHEN, CDR2 SYDVKM. CDR3 length: 14 amino acids. The CDR3 spells CASIGQGGSYEQYF. Here the CDR3 DNA reads TGTGCCAGCATTGGGCAGGGAGGTTCCTACGAGCAGTACTTC. Full variable domain (missing parts from reference TRBV28 and TRBJ2-7): DVKVTQSSRYLVKRTGEKVFLECVQDMDHENMFWYRQDPGLGLRLIYFSYDVKMKEKGDIPEGYSVSREKKERFSLILESASTNQTSMYLCASIGQGGSYEQYFGPGTRLTVT.

The chain joins TRBV9 to TRBJ2-1, with D possibly called TRBD1 or TRBD2 (5 bases each). Trimming removed 1 base at V and 3 bases at J, with 8 bases between. The germline CDR1 and CDR2 sequences are SGDLS and YYNGEE. The CDR3 runs 14 residues. CDR3 sequence (DNA): TGTGCCAGCAGCGTACTGGGACGCTACAATGAGCAGTTCTTC. Translating gives CASSVLGRYNEQFF.

This clone was counted a few times. The genes are TRBV5-4 and TRBJ2-5; D gene unclear. The CDR3 covers 15 residues. Trimming took 0 bases from V and 7 from J, leaving 16 bases between them. Germline-derived CDR1 and CDR2 are SGHNT and YYREEE (reference sequence). The CDR3 region has the DNA TGTGCCAGCAGCTTGGTTTGGATTCTAAAGGTGACCCAGTACTTC. It is translated as CASSLVWILKVTQYF.

This clone was seen a handful of times. The gene calls are TRBV10-3 and TRBJ1-1; a weak D match, TRBD1 (5 bases). The V end was cut by 6 bases, the J end by 7 bases, with 12 bases between. Germline V gene lookup returns CDR1 ENHRY and CDR2 SYGVKD. The CDR3 length is 12 residues. CDR3: CAISRPGNEAFF. CDR3 coding DNA: TGTGCCATCAGCAGACCAGGGAATGAAGCTTTCTTT.

The table lists this clone with a few counts. The chain has TRBV20-1 and TRBJ2-7; the match to TRBD1 covers 7 bases. Germline CDR1 is DFQATT and CDR2 is SNEGSKA (reference sequence). This CDR3 contains 11 residues. Here the CDR3 reads CGGQFSYEQYF. CDR3 DNA sequence: TGCGGGGGACAGTTCTCCTACGAGCAGTACTTC.

V is TRBV2 and J is TRBJ1-5; no clear D gene. The V end lost 1 base, the J end lost 5 bases, and 6 bases lay between the germline ends. This CDR3 is built from 13 residues. Germline-derived CDR1 and CDR2 are SNHLY and FYNNEI. The CDR3 coding sequence is TGTGCCAGCAGTGAAGAGAATCATCAGCCCCAGCATTTT. It specifies CASSEENHQPQHF.

This clone was seen only a few times. The chain carries TRBV7-9 and TRBJ2-5; 15 nucleotides align to TRBD2. In germline, CDR1 is SEHNR, CDR2 FQNEAQ (reference sequence). Trimming took 4 bases from V and 2 from J; bases not matched to a gene: 5. The CDR3 contains 17 residues. The DNA of the CDR3 is TGTGCCAGCAGCTCCGGGACTAGCGGGGGGCAACAAGAGACCCAGTACTTC. Residues: CASSSGTSGGQQETQYF.

A few counts support this clone. This chain links TRBV19 with TRBJ1-2, with D uncertain. V was shortened by 3 bases and J by 8 bases, with 13 bases between the two germline ends. Germline V gene lookup returns CDR1 LNHDA and CDR2 SQIVND (reference sequence). There are 13 residues in the CDR3. CDR3 residues: CASSIYDIGGYTF. The CDR3 region has the DNA TGTGCCAGTAGTATTTACGACATCGGGGGCTACACCTTC.

The V and J genes are TRBV7-2 and TRBJ1-1; a possible D gene is TRBD1 (6 bases). Trimming took off 5 bases at V and 4 bases at J, with 14 bases between the two ends. The length of the CDR3 is 14 residues. CDR1 and CDR2 (germline): SGHTA, FQGNSA. This CDR3 reads CASSQTARGTEAFF. The CDR3 nucleotides are TGTGCCAGCAGCCAAACAGCCAGGGGCACTGAAGCTTTCTTT.

In the case of this clone: Other DNA sequences of this sample code for an identical CDR3. The J gene is TRBJ2-5, the V gene TRBV27; TRBD2 agrees at 7 bases. The CDR3 is made up of 13 amino acids. After removal of 0 bases from V and 5 bases from J, the junction contained 0 bases not matched to a gene. Germline lookup yields CDR1 MNHEY and CDR2 SMNVEV (reference sequence). CDR3 sequence: CASSLSGGETQYF. The CDR3 DNA reads TGTGCCAGCAGTTTATCGGGAGGGGAGACCCAGTACTTC.

The genes are TRBV19 and TRBJ1-2, with 7 bases aligning to TRBD1. The length of the CDR3 is 15 residues. The germline V gene has CDR1 LNHDA and CDR2 SQIVND (reference sequence). The junction had 10 bases not matched to a gene; V was cut back by 6 bases and J by 3 bases. CDR3 sequence (DNA): TGTGCCAGTAGCCCCGCCGGGACAGTGGACTATGGCTACACCTTC. This gives the protein CASSPAGTVDYGYTF. The whole variable domain, filled in from reference TRBV19 and TRBJ1-2, reads DGGITQSPKYLFRKEGQNVTLSCEQNLNHDAMYWYRQDPGQGLRLIYYSQIVNDFQKGDIAEGYSVSREKKESFPLTVTSAQKNPTAFYLCASSPAGTVDYGYTFGSGTRLTVV.

Here the CDR3 reads CASSYSHRGSTDTQYF. CDR3 sequence (DNA): TGTGCCAGCAGTTACTCCCACAGGGGGAGCACAGATACGCAGTATTTT. This sequence joins TRBV6-5 and TRBJ2-3, with TRBD1 matching over 8 bases. This CDR3 is 16 amino acids long. Germline CDR1 and CDR2: MNHEY and SVGAGI. V lost 0 bases to trimming and J lost 0 bases; unmatched junction nucleotides: 2.

This clone was detected only a few times. The rearrangement joins TRBV5-4 to TRBJ2-7; 8 nucleotides match TRBD2. CDR1 and CDR2 (germline): SGHNT, YYREEE (reference sequence). J lost 3 bases, V lost 5 bases, and 7 bases had no gene match. CDR3 length equals 14 residues. The CDR3 nucleotides read TGTGCCAGCAGGGGAGAGGGACTAGACTACGAGCAGTACTTC. This encodes CASRGEGLDYEQYF.

For the CDR3, the DNA is TGTGCCACCAGCAGCGAGTACGGTAGCACAGATACGCAGTATTTT. This sequence encodes CATSSEYGSTDTQYF. This chain connects TRBV15 to TRBJ2-3; D gene unclear. V dropped 3 bases and J dropped 0 bases, with 10 bases sitting between them. The CDR3 is 15 amino acids. Germline lookup yields CDR1 LNHNV and CDR2 YYDKDF (reference sequence). Looking up the rest from reference TRBV15 and TRBJ2-3 gives the full variable domain: DAMVIQNPRYQVTQFGKPVTLSCSQTLNHNVMYWYQQKSSQAPKLLFHYYDKDFNNEADTPDNFQSRRPNTSFCFLDIRSPGLGDTAMYLCATSSEYGSTDTQYFGPGTRLTVL.

V usage is TRBV2 and J usage is TRBJ2-7; D gene ambiguous. This CDR3 contains 11 residues. Germline assignment: CDR1 SNHLY and CDR2 FYNNEI. V lost 3 bases to trimming and J lost 2 bases, with 2 bases between them. CDR3 sequence: CASSDPYEQYF. CDR3 nucleotide sequence: TGTGCCAGCAGTGACCCCTACGAGCAGTACTTC.

This clone was counted only a few times. This rearrangement joins TRBV4-1 to TRBJ2-3, with unresolved D. The length of the CDR3 is 16 residues. V lost 0 bases and J 1 base, leaving 11 bases between the germline ends. From germline, CDR1 is MGHRA and CDR2 YSYEKL. The DNA for the CDR3 is TGCGCCAGCAGCCAAGACAGCTTTGAGCGCACAGATACGCAGTATTTT. Translating gives CASSQDSFERTDTQYF.

This clone was counted a few times. This sequence joins TRBV19 and TRBJ1-2; 7 bases align to TRBD1. Germline CDR1 LNHDA, CDR2 SQIVND (reference sequence). V shed 9 bases, J shed 0 bases, and the junction held 1 base outside the gene matches. The CDR3 has 12 residues. The CDR3 here is CASQGANYGYTF. In DNA, the CDR3 is TGTGCCAGCCAGGGGGCTAACTATGGCTACACCTTC.

This clone was seen only a few times. J is TRBJ1-3 and V is TRBV18; D uncertain. The CDR3 loop spans 16 amino acids. V lost 1 base and J 4 bases, leaving 14 bases between the germline ends. Germline CDR1 is KGHSH and CDR2 is LQKENI. The CDR3 sequence: CASSPLFGSTGNTIYF. The CDR3 DNA reads TGTGCCAGCTCACCACTCTTCGGCAGTACCGGAAACACCATATATTTT.

The V and J genes are TRBV9 and TRBJ2-2, with 9 bases that match TRBD1. The V gene end was trimmed by 0 bases and the J gene end by 5 bases; junction bases not matched to a gene: 11. The CDR3 runs 18 residues. Germline V gives CDR1 SGDLS, CDR2 YYNGEE. CDR3 sequence: CASSVVGRDRASTGELFF. The CDR3, as DNA: TGTGCCAGCAGCGTAGTTGGAAGGGACAGGGCGAGTACCGGGGAGCTGTTTTTT.

A note on this clone: This same CDR3 is encoded by further DNA sequences in the sample. The chain combines TRBV4-3 with TRBJ2-1; D remains ambiguous. Germline V CDR1 and CDR2: LGHNA, YSLEER. The CDR3 runs 13 residues. Deletions cut 0 bases from V and 3 bases from J, with 3 bases between. Written as DNA, the CDR3 is TGCGCCAGCAGCCAAGAAGGCTACAATGAGCAGTTCTTC. Its translation: CASSQEGYNEQFF.

Details on this clone: This specimen includes other DNA sequences encoding the same CDR3. J is TRBJ2-7 and V is TRBV29-1; TRBD2 might be the D (6 bases). This CDR3 region has 13 residues. CDR1 is SQVTM, CDR2 ANQGSEA, per germline. V dropped 6 bases and J dropped 3 bases, with 15 bases sitting between them. CDR3 amino acids: CSVARDSLYEQYF. The CDR3, as DNA: TGCAGCGTGGCCCGGGACTCACTCTACGAGCAGTACTTC.